This TCR beta chain comes out of a study of cytomegalovirus exposure and HLA in healthy donors (dated by TCRdb to the late 2010s). With respect to the entire study: An earlier analysis of some 600 of the donors reported 250 to 300 Gb of sequence data and 95 million to 140 million unique TCR beta sequences obtained from roughly 180 million T cells. HLA typing included class I and class II loci at four-digit resolution. Among 398 genotyped donors of the cohort, an average of around 240,000 unique TCR beta nucleotide sequences were sequenced per donor, roughly 20% of them non-productive. In addition to the first cohort of approximately 670 subjects, a separate validation cohort of 130 or so different subjects was used. Typing coverage differed by locus: A, B, C, DRB1 and DQB1 were typed in about 620-640 donors, DQA1 in around 500, DPA1 in approximately 600, and DPB1 in 400 to 480. Among the approximately 420 genotyped donors, 81% belonged to the genetic ancestry cluster associated with self-reported Caucasian donors. In an earlier analysis of about 590 of the donors, high-throughput TCR beta sequencing was used to judge whether each TCR beta V gene segment behaved as functional or pseudogenic. The study profiled the T cell repertoires of hundreds of subjects by immunosequencing and related them to cytomegalovirus serostatus. A later genetic analysis used genome-wide SNP genotypes for about three fifths of the 666 donors, treating that subset as a discovery cohort. The study was designed to test whether signatures of past pathogen exposure could be identified by cataloging public T cell receptors. An early release that covered about 600 HLA-typed donors contained approximately 300 gigabases of sequencing data and 75 million to 100 million unique TCR sequences. Donor age, sex, ethnicity and CMV serostatus were compiled alongside the repertoire data. All discovery cohort repertoires had been generated using a single sequencing platform. To predict cytomegalovirus infection status, the study brought together high-throughput TCR immunosequencing, statistical association of individual TCRs with disease status, and machine learning. To study patterns of TCR occurrence, a later analysis re-analyzed previously published TCR beta repertoires from several hundred donors and added high-resolution HLA genotyping. In the later analysis, no new phenotypic data were used to find candidate immune exposures; instead, reliance was placed on TCR beta sequences and their occurrence across donors. Four or five DR-DQ haplotypes were handled as single units for association and clustering because linkage in the cohort was strong. Results the study describes overall, beyond this receptor: Compared with the approximately 600-donor mean, donors in an Asian-associated ancestry cluster had fewer N-insertions in productive TCRs, according to a later genetic analysis. In a later analysis, HLA-associated TCR beta chains were found to be more clonally expanded and to have lower generation probabilities than equally common non-associated chains. In the study, some 160 TCR beta chains were listed as associated with cytomegalovirus. A further reported finding was that TCR beta sequences accurately predicted the HLA-A and HLA-B alleles for most subjects in the first cohort. HLA typing was unavailable for some donors at each locus, so association tests used only the typed subset. In vitro tests confirmed that a few of the cytomegalovirus-associated TCR beta chains recognize cytomegalovirus antigens. Broadly in line with IMGT annotations, most TCR beta V segments showed up in productive rearrangements about 87% or about 30% of the time in an earlier analysis of 587 of the donors. Because counts were too low, around 18 rarely observed V segments, including chromosome 9 orphons, were left out of the earlier analysis of over 550 of the donors. A later genetic analysis associated a missense DCLRE1C variant with V-gene and J-gene trimming of TCR beta chains, and an independent cohort replicated the association. According to the authors, the approach could potentially be generalized to other disease states and immunological phenotypes. Assigning TCR associations to individual alleles was difficult when HLA alleles, especially DR and DQ, strongly co-occurred. A later analysis found that most CMV-associated TCR beta chains appeared HLA-restricted, with HLA associations seemingly driven largely by CMV exposure. The sequencing pipeline was judged likely to have produced a cluster of highly shared sequence variants as a technical artifact. According to a later analysis, TCR association rates differed among HLA loci, with DRB1 alleles showing the most associated TCRs and HLA-C alleles showing the fewest. Across donors, most TCR sequences were observed very rarely, whereas some public TCRs were present in many individuals. Correlated functional status among segregating V segments might be attributable to linkage disequilibrium, but an unknown experimental factor could not be ruled out. The presence/absence analyses assumed that sequencing depth was roughly uniform across donors, and that assumption may not be true. A later analysis reported that several top co-occurrence clusters appeared linked to parvovirus B19, influenza, CMV and Epstein-Barr virus. The classifier was reported to diagnose cytomegalovirus status with high specificity and sensitivity in both the original and validation cohorts. Only TCR beta chains were sequenced in this cohort, and the absence of alpha or paired-chain data limited detectable features. At a false discovery rate of 0.05, a later analysis linked approximately 18,000 TCR beta sequences to specific HLA alleles. CMV serostatus was the only immune exposure information available for the cohort.

Points on this clone: Its antigen remains unidentified. Qualities for individual bases were not recorded, and no much larger clone is one base off.

The cohort comprised some 700 healthy bone marrow donors. Cohort members were all nominally healthy when sampled, although unrecorded immune exposures were likely present. The donor was CMV seronegative and was included in the group of over 300 seronegative cohort members. Each donor provided a peripheral blood sample, and peripheral blood mononuclear cells were used for TCR beta sequencing. Genomic DNA extraction from the blood cell samples was performed with the Qiagen DNeasy Blood Extraction Kit. Libraries came from the immunoSEQ multiplex PCR assay. A mixture of 60 forward primers for TCR Vbeta segments and 13 reverse primers for TCR Jbeta segments was used in the multiplex PCR. Amplification of the CDR3 region of rearranged TCR beta genes was performed with a multiplex PCR assay on genomic DNA. The Illumina HiSeq System was used to sequence the amplified TCR beta libraries as 87-base-pair reads. For the original study's pipeline: A later analysis counted tens of millions of unique TCR beta chains across the 550 to 750 repertoires, and some 12 million of these chains were shared by at least two donors. Raw reads were error-corrected and collapsed into unique sequences by a nearest-neighbor algorithm in which closely related sequences were merged to remove PCR and sequencing errors. V, D and J gene segments were assigned by aligning CDR3 sequences to IMGT reference sequences. Each retained sequence needed at least a six-nucleotide match to both a V gene segment and a J gene segment. Rearrangements were classified as productive when the CDR3 lacked stop codons and remained in frame with V and J, and all other rearrangements were classified as non-productive. Following IMGT convention, CDR3 was defined as the stretch from the second conserved V-encoded cysteine to the conserved J-encoded phenylalanine. The earlier analysis of some 580 of the donors excluded any sequence lacking an unambiguous match to a single V gene segment. In an earlier analysis of a few hundred of the donors, a V segment was called functional when productive rearrangements were above 56.7%, and segregating when the standard deviation between donors exceeded 5%. A statistical classification framework was developed to diagnose cytomegalovirus status using the catalog of TCR beta chain sequences. V and J gene assignment, in a later analysis, came from comparing TCR nucleotide sequences with IMGT/GENE-DB human TR gene sequences. The TCRdist pipeline was used in a later analysis to assign CDR3 sequences and most-parsimonious VDJ recombination scenarios. In a later analysis, each TCR beta chain was defined by its CDR3 amino acid sequence together with its V-gene family, and reads without a unique V-gene family were excluded. As a way to deal with suspected cross-contamination and a sequencing artifact, a later analysis dropped hundreds of nucleotide sequences that were highly shared and had low generation probability. In a later analysis, a clonal expansion index was calculated for each public chain from normalized within-repertoire ranks of inferred template counts. In a later analysis, generation probabilities were computed with a VDJ recombination model fitted to out-of-frame rearrangements, and the resulting probabilities were checked against IGoR. In a later analysis, hypergeometric tests were used to score TCR-TCR, TCR-HLA and TCR-CMV co-occurrence, with a repertoire-size bias correction applied to TCR pairs. To estimate false discovery rates, a later analysis permuted the HLA or CMV assignments 20 times. In a later analysis, co-occurring TCRs were grouped using DBSCAN, with TCRdist sequence similarity added in when clustering inside HLA-allele-positive subsets. Co-occurrence clustering excluded repertoires with fewer than 30,000 or more than 120,000 public chains, plus five with anomalous nucleotide sharing. TCRdb re-hosts the immuneACCESS table, in-frame sequences only. Its copies lack some clones; in the studies checked, an unresolved V gene accounts for under half of them, and the cause for the rest is not known. V and J calls and clone size are as listed in that table; D and trimming were resolved from the DNA. The sample profile shows under 250,000 clones; roughly 80% of them were found once. The ten largest make up 3.5% to 4% of the sample.

The clonotype comes from a male donor in good health and CMV-seronegative. Sequences were obtained from PBMCs.

The CDR3 is CASSLAGGGEETQYF. The nucleotide sequence reads as follows: TGTGCCAGCAGTTTAGCGGGGGGCGGGGAAGAGACCCAGTACTTC. Recombination joined TRBV28 with TRBJ2-5; a stretch of 8 junction bases matches TRBD2. Spanning cysteine to phenylalanine, the CDR3 consists of 15 amino acids. Only the CDR3 DNA is retained, 45 bases long and in frame from the first base. V is cut back by 2 bases and J by 3 bases, with 5 bases in the junction unmatched. CDR1 and CDR2 were assigned from the germline V gene as MDHEN and SYDVKM.